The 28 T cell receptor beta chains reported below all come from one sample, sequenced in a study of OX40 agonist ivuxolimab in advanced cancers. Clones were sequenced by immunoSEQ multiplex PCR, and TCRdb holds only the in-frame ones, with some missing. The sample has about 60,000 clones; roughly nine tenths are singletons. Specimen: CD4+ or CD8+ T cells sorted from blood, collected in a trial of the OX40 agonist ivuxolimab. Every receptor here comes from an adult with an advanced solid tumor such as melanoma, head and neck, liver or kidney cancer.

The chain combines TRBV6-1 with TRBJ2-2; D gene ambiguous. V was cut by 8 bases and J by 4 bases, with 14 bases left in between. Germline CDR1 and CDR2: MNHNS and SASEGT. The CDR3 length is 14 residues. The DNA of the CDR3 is TGTGCCAGCGAAGTCGAGGAGAGCACCGGGGAGCTGTTTTTT. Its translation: CASEVEESTGELFF.

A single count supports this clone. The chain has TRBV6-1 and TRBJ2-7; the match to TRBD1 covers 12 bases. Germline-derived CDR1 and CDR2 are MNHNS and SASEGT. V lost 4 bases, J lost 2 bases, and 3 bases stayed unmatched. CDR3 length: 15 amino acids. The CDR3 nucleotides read TGTGCCAGCAGTGGGGGGACAGGGGGCCCCTACGAGCAGTACTTC. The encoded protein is CASSGGTGGPYEQYF.

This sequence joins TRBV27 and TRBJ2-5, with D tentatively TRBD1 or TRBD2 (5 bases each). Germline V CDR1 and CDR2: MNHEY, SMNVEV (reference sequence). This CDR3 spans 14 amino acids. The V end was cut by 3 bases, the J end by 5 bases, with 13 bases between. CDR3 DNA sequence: TGTGCCAGCAGTTTCTCCGGGGACGGGGAGACCCAGTACTTC. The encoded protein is CASSFSGDGETQYF.

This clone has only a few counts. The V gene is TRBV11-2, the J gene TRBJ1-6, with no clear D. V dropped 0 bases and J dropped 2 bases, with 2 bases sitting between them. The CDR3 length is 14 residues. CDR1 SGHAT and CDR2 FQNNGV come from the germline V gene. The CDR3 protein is CASSLDTYNSPLHF. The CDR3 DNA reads TGTGCCAGCAGCTTAGACACCTATAATTCACCCCTCCACTTT.

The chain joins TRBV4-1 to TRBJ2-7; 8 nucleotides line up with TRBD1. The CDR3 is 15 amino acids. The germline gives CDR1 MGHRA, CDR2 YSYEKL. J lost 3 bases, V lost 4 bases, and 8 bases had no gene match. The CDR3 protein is CASSPGQGSGYEQYF. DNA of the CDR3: TGCGCCAGCAGCCCCGGACAGGGCTCAGGCTACGAGCAGTACTTC.

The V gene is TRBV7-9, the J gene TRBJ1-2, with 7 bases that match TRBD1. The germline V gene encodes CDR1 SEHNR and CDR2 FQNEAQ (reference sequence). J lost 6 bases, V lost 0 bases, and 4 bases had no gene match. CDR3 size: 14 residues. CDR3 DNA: TGTGCCAGCAGCTTAGCTGAGGGGGCCCATGGCTACACCTTC. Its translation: CASSLAEGAHGYTF. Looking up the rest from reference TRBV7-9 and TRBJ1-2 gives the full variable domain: DTGVSQNPRHKITKRGQNVTFRCDPISEHNRLYWYRQTLGQGPEFLTYFQNEAQLEKSRLLSDRFSAERPKGSFSTLEIQRTEQGDSAMYLCASSLAEGAHGYTFGSGTRLTVV.

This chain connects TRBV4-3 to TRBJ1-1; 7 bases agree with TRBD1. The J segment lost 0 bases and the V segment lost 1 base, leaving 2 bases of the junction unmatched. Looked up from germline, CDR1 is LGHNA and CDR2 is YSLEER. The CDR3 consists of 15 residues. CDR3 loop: CASSQGTGVNTEAFF. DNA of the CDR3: TGCGCCAGCAGCCAAGGAACAGGGGTGAACACTGAAGCTTTCTTT.

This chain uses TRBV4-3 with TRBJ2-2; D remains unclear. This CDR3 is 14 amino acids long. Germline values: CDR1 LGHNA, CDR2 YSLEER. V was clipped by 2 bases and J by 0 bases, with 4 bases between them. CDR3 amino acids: CASSQHANTGELFF. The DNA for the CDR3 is TGCGCCAGCAGCCAACACGCGAACACCGGGGAGCTGTTTTTT.

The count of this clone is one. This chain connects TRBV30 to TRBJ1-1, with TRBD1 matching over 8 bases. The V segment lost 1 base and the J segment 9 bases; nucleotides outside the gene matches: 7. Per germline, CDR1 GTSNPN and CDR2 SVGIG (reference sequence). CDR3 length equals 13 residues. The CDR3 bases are TGTGCCTGGAGTGATTCTTGGGACAGGCAAGCTTTCTTT. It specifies CAWSDSWDRQAFF.

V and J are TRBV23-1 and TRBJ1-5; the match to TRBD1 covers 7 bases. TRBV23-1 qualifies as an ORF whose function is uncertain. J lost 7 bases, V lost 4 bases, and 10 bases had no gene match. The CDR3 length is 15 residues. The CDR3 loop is CASSPGTVGLQPQHF. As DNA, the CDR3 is TGCGCCAGCAGTCCCGGGACAGTTGGGCTACAGCCCCAGCATTTT.

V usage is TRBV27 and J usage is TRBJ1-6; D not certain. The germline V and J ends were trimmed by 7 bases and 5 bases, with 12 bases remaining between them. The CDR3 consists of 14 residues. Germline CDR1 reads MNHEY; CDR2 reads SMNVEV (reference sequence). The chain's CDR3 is CASKVGQNNSPLHF. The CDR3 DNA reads TGTGCCAGCAAAGTTGGGCAGAATAATTCACCCCTCCACTTT.

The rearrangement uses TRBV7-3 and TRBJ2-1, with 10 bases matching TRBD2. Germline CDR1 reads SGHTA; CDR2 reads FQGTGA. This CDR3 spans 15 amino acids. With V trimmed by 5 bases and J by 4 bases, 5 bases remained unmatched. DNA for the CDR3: TGTGCCAGCAGCCAAACTAGCGGGATTTACAATGAGCAGTTCTTC. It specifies CASSQTSGIYNEQFF.

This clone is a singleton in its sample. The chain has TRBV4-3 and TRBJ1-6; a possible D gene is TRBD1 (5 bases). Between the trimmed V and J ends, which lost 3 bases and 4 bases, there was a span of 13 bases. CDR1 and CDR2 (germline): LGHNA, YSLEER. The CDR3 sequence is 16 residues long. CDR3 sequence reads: CASSHGGFDYNSPLHF. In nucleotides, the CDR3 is TGCGCCAGCAGCCATGGGGGTTTTGATTATAATTCACCCCTCCACTTT.

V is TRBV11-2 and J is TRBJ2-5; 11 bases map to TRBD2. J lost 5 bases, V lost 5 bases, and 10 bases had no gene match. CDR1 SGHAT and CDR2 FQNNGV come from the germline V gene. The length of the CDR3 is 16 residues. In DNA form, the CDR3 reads TGTGCCAGCAGCCGAATAGTAGCGGGAGGGATGGAGACCCAGTACTTC. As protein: CASSRIVAGGMETQYF.

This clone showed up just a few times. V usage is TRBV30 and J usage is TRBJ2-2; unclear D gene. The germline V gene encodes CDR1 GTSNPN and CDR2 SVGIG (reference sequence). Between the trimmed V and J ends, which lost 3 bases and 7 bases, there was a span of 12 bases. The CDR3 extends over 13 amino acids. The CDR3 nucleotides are TGTGCCTGGAGCCGCCTCCTGATCGGGGAGCTGTTTTTT. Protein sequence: CAWSRLLIGELFF.

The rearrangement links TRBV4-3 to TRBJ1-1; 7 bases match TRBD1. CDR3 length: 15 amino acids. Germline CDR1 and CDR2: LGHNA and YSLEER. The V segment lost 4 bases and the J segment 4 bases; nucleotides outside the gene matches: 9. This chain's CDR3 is CASSREPQGSTEAFF. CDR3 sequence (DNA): TGCGCCAGCAGCCGAGAACCACAGGGGTCCACTGAAGCTTTCTTT.

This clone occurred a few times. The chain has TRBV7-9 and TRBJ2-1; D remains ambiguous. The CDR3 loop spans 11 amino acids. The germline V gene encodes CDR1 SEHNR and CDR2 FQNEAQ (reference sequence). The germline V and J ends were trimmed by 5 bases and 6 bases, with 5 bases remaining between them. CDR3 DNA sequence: TGTGCCAGCAGCCCCCGCAATGAGCAGTTCTTC. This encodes CASSPRNEQFF.

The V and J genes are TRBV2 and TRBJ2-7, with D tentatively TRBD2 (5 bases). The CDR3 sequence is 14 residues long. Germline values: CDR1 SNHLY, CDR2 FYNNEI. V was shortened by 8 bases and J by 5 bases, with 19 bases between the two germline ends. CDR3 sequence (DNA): TGTGCCAGCGCATACATCGAGGGTACCGACGAGCAGTACTTC. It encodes CASAYIEGTDEQYF.

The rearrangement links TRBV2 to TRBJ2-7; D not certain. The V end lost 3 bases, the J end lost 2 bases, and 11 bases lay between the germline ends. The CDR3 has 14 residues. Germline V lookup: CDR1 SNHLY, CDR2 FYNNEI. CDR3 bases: TGTGCCAGCAGTGATGCGGTCGGACCCTACGAGCAGTACTTC. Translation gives CASSDAVGPYEQYF.

The CDR3 sequence is CATGTPKSDYGYTF. The CDR3 DNA reads TGTGCCACAGGGACACCAAAAAGCGACTATGGCTACACCTTC. The rearrangement links TRBV5-4 to TRBJ1-2; D perhaps matches TRBD1 (6 bases). CDR1 is SGHNT and CDR2 is YYREEE in the germline V gene (reference sequence). The CDR3 extends over 14 amino acids. Trimming removed 9 bases at V and 3 bases at J, with 18 bases between.

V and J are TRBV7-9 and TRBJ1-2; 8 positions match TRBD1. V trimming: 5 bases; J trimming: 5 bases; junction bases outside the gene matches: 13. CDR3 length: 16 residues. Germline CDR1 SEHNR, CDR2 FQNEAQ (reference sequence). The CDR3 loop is CASSDLGQGAWYGYTF. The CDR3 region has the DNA TGTGCCAGCAGCGATCTTGGTCAGGGGGCTTGGTATGGCTACACCTTC. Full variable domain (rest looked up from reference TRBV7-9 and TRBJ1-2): DTGVSQNPRHKITKRGQNVTFRCDPISEHNRLYWYRQTLGQGPEFLTYFQNEAQLEKSRLLSDRFSAERPKGSFSTLEIQRTEQGDSAMYLCASSDLGQGAWYGYTFGSGTRLTVV.

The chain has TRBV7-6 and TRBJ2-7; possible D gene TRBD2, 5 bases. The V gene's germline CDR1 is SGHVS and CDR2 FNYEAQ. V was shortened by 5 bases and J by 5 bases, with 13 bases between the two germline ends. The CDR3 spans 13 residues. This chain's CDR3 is CASSRIPGNEQYF. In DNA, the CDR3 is TGTGCCAGCAGCCGCATACCGGGGAACGAGCAGTACTTC.

The CDR3 nucleotides are TGTGCCAGCAGCCAAGAGGGACTAGCGGGGAGGCCAGATACGCAGTATTTT. This codes for CASSQEGLAGRPDTQYF. This rearrangement joins TRBV4-2 to TRBJ2-3; 13 bases match TRBD2. J gave up 4 bases and V 0 bases, and 4 bases lay outside the gene matches. The V gene's germline CDR1 is LGHNA and CDR2 YNFKEQ. This CDR3 region has 17 residues.

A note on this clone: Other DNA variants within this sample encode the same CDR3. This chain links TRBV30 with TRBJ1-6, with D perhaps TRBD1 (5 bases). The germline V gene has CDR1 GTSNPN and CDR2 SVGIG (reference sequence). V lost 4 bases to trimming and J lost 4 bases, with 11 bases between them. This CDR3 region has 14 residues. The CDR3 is CAWTGTRYNSPLHF. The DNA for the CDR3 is TGTGCCTGGACAGGGACTCGATATAATTCACCCCTCCACTTT.

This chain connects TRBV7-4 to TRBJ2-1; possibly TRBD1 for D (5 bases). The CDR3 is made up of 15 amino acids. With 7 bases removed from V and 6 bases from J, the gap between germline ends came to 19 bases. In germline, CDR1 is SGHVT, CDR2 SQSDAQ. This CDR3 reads CASTRGHPPPNEQFF. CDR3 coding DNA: TGTGCCAGCACCCGCGGACACCCCCCGCCCAATGAGCAGTTCTTC.

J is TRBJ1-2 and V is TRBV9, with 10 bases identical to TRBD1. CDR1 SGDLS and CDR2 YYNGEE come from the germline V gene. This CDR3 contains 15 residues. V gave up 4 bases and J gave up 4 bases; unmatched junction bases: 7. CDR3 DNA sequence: TGTGCCAGCAGCCTCGGACAGGGGGACGGCTATGGCTACACCTTC. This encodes CASSLGQGDGYGYTF. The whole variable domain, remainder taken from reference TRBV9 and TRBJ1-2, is DSGVTQTPKHLITATGQRVTLRCSPRSGDLSVYWYQQSLDQGLQFLIQYYNGEERAKGNILERFSAQQFPDLHSELNLSSLELGDSALYFCASSLGQGDGYGYTFGSGTRLTVV.

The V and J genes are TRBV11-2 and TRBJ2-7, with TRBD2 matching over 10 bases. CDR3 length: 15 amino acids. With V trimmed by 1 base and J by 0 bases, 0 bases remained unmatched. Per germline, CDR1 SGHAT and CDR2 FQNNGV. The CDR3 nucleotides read TGTGCCAGCAGCTTAGCTAGCGGGAGCTCCTACGAGCAGTACTTC. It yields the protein CASSLASGSSYEQYF.

CDR3 sequence (DNA): TGTGCCAGCAGTGGACAGGGCGGCAATCAGCCCCAGCATTTT. This encodes CASSGQGGNQPQHF. This chain joins TRBV6-6 and TRBJ1-5; 8 positions agree with TRBD1. The CDR3 contains 14 residues. V was clipped by 5 bases and J by 2 bases; unmatched bases: 2. CDR1 and CDR2 from the germline V gene are MNHNY and SVGAGI (reference sequence).